The 17 T cell receptor beta chains presented below share a single source sample, sequenced in a study of blood T cell repertoires in COVID-19. Sequencing used immunoSEQ multiplex PCR; TCRdb keeps in-frame clones, though not all of them. The sample records tens of thousands of clones, more than 80% being singletons. The sequenced sample was peripheral blood. These receptors originate from a woman older than 75 with acute or convalescent COVID-19.

The rearrangement links TRBV6-2 or TRBV6-3 to TRBJ2-3; TRBD1 aligns across 7 bases. V trimming: 5 bases; J trimming: 6 bases; junction bases outside the gene matches: 5. CDR3 length: 13 residues. Germline values: CDR1 MNHEY, CDR2 SVGEGT. The CDR3 DNA reads TGTGCCAGCAGTCTCGACAGGGTGGATACGCAGTATTTT. It is translated as CASSLDRVDTQYF.

V and J are TRBV12-3 or TRBV12-4 and TRBJ1-5; D is uncertain. V lost 1 base and J 7 bases, leaving 5 bases between the germline ends. The CDR3 extends over 12 amino acids. CDR3 nucleotide sequence: TGTGCCAGCAGTTTAGGGCTGCAGCCCCAGCATTTT. Amino acid sequence: CASSLGLQPQHF.

The chain joins TRBV5-1 to TRBJ2-7; 8 bases map to TRBD2. The germline CDR1 and CDR2 sequences are SGHRS and YFSETQ. V shed 4 bases and J 0 bases; nucleotides not matched to a gene: 3. This CDR3 contains 14 residues. CDR3 sequence (DNA): TGCGCCAGCAGCCAGACTAGCGCCTCCTACGAGCAGTACTTC. Translation: CASSQTSASYEQYF.

CDR3 coding DNA: TGTGCCATCAGTGACCGGGACATGGGAAAACTGTTTTTT. Protein: CAISDRDMGKLFF. The chain joins TRBV10-3 to TRBJ1-4; tentatively, D is TRBD1 (6 bases). V was pared by 3 bases and J by 10 bases, with 12 bases between. CDR3 size: 13 residues. Per germline, CDR1 ENHRY and CDR2 SYGVKD.

A few counts support this clone. This rearrangement joins TRBV5-1 to TRBJ2-2, with 9 nucleotides matching TRBD2. From germline, CDR1 is SGHRS and CDR2 YFSETQ. Trimming at V came to 4 bases and at J to 1 base, leaving 2 bases not matched to a gene. CDR3 length equals 15 residues. The DNA of the CDR3 is TGCGCCAGCAGCATTAGCGGGGGGAACACCGGGGAGCTGTTTTTT. As protein: CASSISGGNTGELFF.

The CDR3 DNA is TGTGCCAGCAGCCAAGACAACCGGGGAACCCTCTACAATGAGCAGTTCTTC. It codes for CASSQDNRGTLYNEQFF. This chain connects TRBV4-2 to TRBJ2-1; TRBD2 might be the D (5 bases). V lost 0 bases to trimming and J lost 3 bases, with 15 bases between them. There are 17 residues in the CDR3. The germline gives CDR1 LGHNA, CDR2 YNFKEQ.

This chain links TRBV19 with TRBJ2-1, with 7 bases fitting TRBD1. Germline CDR1 and CDR2: LNHDA and SQIVND (reference sequence). The CDR3 is 13 amino acids. Trimming removed 5 bases from V and 6 bases from J; junction bases left unmatched: 4. In nucleotides, the CDR3 is TGTGCCAGTAGTTTAAGGGGGCGCAATGAGCAGTTCTTC. Translating it yields CASSLRGRNEQFF.

The chain carries TRBV4-2 and TRBJ2-5; 10 bases are a match to TRBD2. The CDR3 has 14 residues. Germline-derived CDR1 and CDR2 are LGHNA and YNFKEQ. Unmatched junction bases numbered 4, after V lost 3 bases and J lost 6 bases. For the CDR3, the DNA is TGTGCCAGCAGCCAGGCGACTAGCGGGCAGACCCAGTACTTC. The encoded protein is CASSQATSGQTQYF.

The rearrangement uses TRBV5-4 and TRBJ1-5; 10 positions match TRBD1. The CDR3 runs 13 residues. Germline V gene lookup returns CDR1 SGHNT and CDR2 YYREEE (reference sequence). J gave up 6 bases and V 3 bases, and 0 bases lay outside the gene matches. The CDR3, as DNA: TGTGCCAGCAGCTGGGACAGGGGTCAGCCCCAGCATTTT. Encoded protein: CASSWDRGQPQHF.

This rearrangement joins TRBV7-2 to TRBJ1-3; no clear D. Trimming removed 6 bases from V and 2 bases from J, with 8 bases in between. This CDR3 contains 13 residues. CDR1 is SGHTA, CDR2 FQGNSA, per germline. CDR3 residues: CASRRYTGNTIYF. In DNA form, the CDR3 reads TGTGCCAGCAGGAGGTATACTGGAAACACCATATATTTT.

This clone was recorded only once. This chain uses TRBV6-2 or TRBV6-3 with TRBJ1-1, with D maybe TRBD1 (5 bases). The germline V gene encodes CDR1 MNHEY and CDR2 SVGEGT. The CDR3 runs to 14 residues. V dropped 3 bases and J dropped 4 bases, with 12 bases sitting between them. CDR3 amino acids: CASSYSAGFTEAFF. CDR3 coding DNA: TGTGCCAGCAGTTATTCCGCAGGGTTCACTGAAGCTTTCTTT.

J is TRBJ1-2 and V is TRBV6-5, with a tentative D call TRBD1 (6 bases). This CDR3 spans 12 amino acids. Trimming shortened V by 8 bases and J by 3 bases, and 10 bases separated the two germline ends. Germline CDR1 and CDR2: MNHEY and SVGAGI. The CDR3 is CASGGADYGYTF. CDR3 DNA sequence: TGTGCCAGCGGGGGGGCTGACTATGGCTACACCTTC.

The rearrangement uses TRBV18 and TRBJ2-5, with D perhaps matching TRBD1 (5 bases). The CDR3 covers 15 residues. V was cut by 6 bases and J by 1 base, with 15 bases left in between. Germline CDR1 KGHSH, CDR2 LQKENI. CDR3 amino acids: CASSPTGASQETQYF. The CDR3 DNA follows: TGTGCCAGCTCGCCCACAGGAGCCTCCCAAGAGACCCAGTACTTC.

This rearrangement joins TRBV2 to TRBJ2-2; weak D call: TRBD1 (6 bases). The ends were cut back, 6 bases at V and 6 bases at J, with 14 bases in the middle. Germline loops: CDR1 SNHLY, CDR2 FYNNEI. This CDR3 region has 14 residues. This chain's CDR3 is CASRGNRDSGELFF. The CDR3 DNA reads as TGTGCCAGCAGGGGCAACAGGGATTCCGGGGAGCTGTTTTTT.

This sequence joins TRBV10-3 and TRBJ2-3, with 7 nucleotides matching TRBD2. Trimming cost V 6 bases and J 2 bases; bases outside gene matches: 5. The CDR3 runs 14 residues. Germline lookup yields CDR1 ENHRY and CDR2 SYGVKD. CDR3 in DNA: TGTGCCATCAGCGCGGGAGTACCCACAGATACGCAGTATTTT. Protein sequence: CAISAGVPTDTQYF.

V and J are TRBV7-2 and TRBJ1-2; 10 bases are a match to TRBD1. J was trimmed by 8 bases and V by 1 base; bases with no gene match: 10. Germline lookup yields CDR1 SGHTA and CDR2 FQGNSA. The CDR3 covers 16 residues. The CDR3 region is CASSLDVTGGAEGYTF. CDR3 DNA sequence: TGTGCCAGCAGCTTAGACGTGACAGGGGGCGCGGAGGGCTACACCTTC.

The chain combines TRBV6-5 with TRBJ2-5; 7 positions match TRBD2. Losses at the gene ends were 6 bases for V and 1 base for J; bases not matched to a gene: 2. Germline lookup yields CDR1 MNHEY and CDR2 SVGAGI. This CDR3 region has 13 residues. The CDR3 sequence is CASSRTSQETQYF. The CDR3 DNA is TGTGCCAGCAGCCGGACTAGCCAAGAGACCCAGTACTTC.